This T cell receptor beta chain was identified during a study of cytomegalovirus exposure and HLA in healthy donors. V gave up 5 bases and J gave up 4 bases, with 15 bases separating them. This CDR3 spans 14 amino acids. Germline V lookup: CDR1 MDHEN, CDR2 SYDVKM. In the case of this clone: Its specificity is unknown.

The study sampled nominally healthy donors, though unrecorded immune exposures were likely. General study results and limits: Presence/absence analyses assumed roughly uniform sequencing depth across donors, which may not hold. As was reported, the classifier diagnosed cytomegalovirus status with high specificity and sensitivity.

PCR was performed using 60 Vbeta and 13 Jbeta primers. Only in-frame clones appear in the TCRdb table, and some are missing; sequencing was by immunoSEQ multiplex PCR. The data contain 200,000 or so clones, more than 75% of them singletons. The rearrangement joins TRBV28 to TRBJ2-7; TRBD1 is a possible D gene (5 bases). The sample comprised PBMCs. The sequence came from a human donor in good health. The CDR3 is CASSPHPQGYEQYF. CDR3 coding DNA: TGTGCCAGCAGTCCGCATCCCCAGGGTTACGAGCAGTACTTC.